Following are 26 T cell receptor beta chains from one sample sequenced in a study of regulatory T cells in long-lasting Graves disease. Time point noted: newly diagnosed GD, antithyroid drugs for less than 3 months. With RNA extracted from PBMCs as input, the TCR library was made. Arm-PCR with iRepertoire HTBI primers amplified the CDR3 regions for these TCR beta libraries. In TCRdb, the multiplex PCR reads were re-called with MiXCR into one record per CDR3 protein. The sample includes fewer than 650,000 distinct CDR3 sequences, about 15% of them seen just once. These same data were also listed under a study on T cells in Graves' hyperthyroidism and ophthalmopathy.

The sample was peripheral blood mononuclear cells (PBMCs), taken at new diagnosis, from a patient treated with antithyroid drugs. Receptor source: a man aged 18 to 29 with Graves disease.

V usage is TRBV9 and J usage is TRBJ2-4, with a weak D call TRBD1 (6 bases). The CDR3 totals 14 residues. V shed 3 bases and J shed 7 bases, with 14 bases lying between them. The germline V gene encodes CDR1 SGDLS and CDR2 YYNGEE. The CDR3 reads CASSGTPGENIQYF. The CDR3 DNA reads as TGTGCCAGCAGCGGGACCCCAGGGGAGAACATTCAGTACTTC.

Only a few counts were recorded for this clonotype. A junction end diverges from the germline sequence, so it may reflect a read error. The rearrangement links TRBV7-8 to TRBJ2-7; weak D call: TRBD2 (5 bases). The CDR3 consists of 13 residues. Per germline, CDR1 SGHVS and CDR2 FQNEAQ. In DNA form, the CDR3 reads TGTGCCAGCAGCCCCAAGGACTCCGACGAGCAGTACTTC. This translates into CASSPKDSDEQYF.

The chain employs TRBV12-3 or TRBV12-4 and TRBJ1-5; D is uncertain. There are 15 residues in the CDR3. V lost 3 bases, J lost 7 bases, and 16 bases lay in between. Here the CDR3 DNA reads TGTGCCAGCAGTTTTTCGGGATGGGCAGGACAGCCCCAGCATTTT. Translation: CASSFSGWAGQPQHF.

Many counts were recorded for this clonotype. The genes are TRBV12-3 or TRBV12-4 and TRBJ1-1; 9 positions match TRBD1. The junction had 6 bases not matched to a gene; V was cut back by 4 bases and J by 6 bases. The CDR3 loop spans 14 amino acids. CDR3 amino acids: CASSSRQGGAEAFF. CDR3 nucleotide sequence: TGTGCCAGCAGTTCCCGACAGGGGGGCGCTGAAGCTTTCTTT.

The chain is built from TRBV19 and TRBJ2-3, with 10 positions matching TRBD2. V lost 5 bases to trimming and J lost 3 bases; unmatched junction nucleotides: 5. CDR3 length: 15 amino acids. CDR1 is LNHDA and CDR2 is SQIVND in the germline V gene (reference sequence). The CDR3, as DNA: TGTGCCAGTAGTTGGTCTAGCGGGAGAACAGATACGCAGTATTTT. Protein: CASSWSSGRTDTQYF.

This clonotype was detected a few times. A much larger clone differs from this one at a single base, so this may be a read error. V is TRBV5-1 and J is TRBJ2-1; TRBD2 matches at 14 bases. Germline loops: CDR1 SGHRS, CDR2 YFSETQ. CDR3 length equals 17 residues. CDR3 DNA sequence: TGCACCAGCAGCACTGGGACTAGCGGGAGTCGGGTCAATGAGCAGTTCTTC. Protein product: CTSSTGTSGSRVNEQFF.

Many counts were recorded for this clonotype. The chain carries TRBV6-2 or TRBV6-3 and TRBJ2-5; TRBD2 agrees at 15 bases. The trim removed 5 bases at V and 6 bases at J, leaving 4 bases unmatched. The CDR3 length is 15 residues. Germline-derived CDR1 and CDR2 are MNHEY and SVGEGT. For the CDR3, the DNA is TGTGCCAGCAGTGACGGGACTAGCGGGAGGAAGACCCAGTACTTC. This codes for CASSDGTSGRKTQYF.

The table lists this clonotype with many counts. This rearrangement joins TRBV5-1 to TRBJ2-7; no clear D gene. This CDR3 spans 13 amino acids. V lost 0 bases to trimming and J lost 3 bases, with 7 bases between them. The germline gives CDR1 SGHRS, CDR2 YFSETQ. The CDR3 region has the DNA TGCGCCAGCAGCTTGGCAGGCAACTACGAGCAGTACTTC. Encoded protein: CASSLAGNYEQYF. The complete variable domain, with remaining parts taken from reference TRBV5-1 and TRBJ2-7, reads KAGVTQTPRYLIKTRGQQVTLSCSPISGHRSVSWYQQTPGQGLQFLFEYFSETQRNKGNFPGRFSGRQFSNSRSEMNVSTLELGDSALYLCASSLAGNYEQYFGPGTRLTVT.

This clonotype was recorded at least ten times. The rearrangement uses TRBV7-9 and TRBJ2-1; weak D call: TRBD2 (6 bases). The CDR3 is 13 residues long. V was pared by 0 bases and J by 9 bases, with 9 bases between. CDR1 is SEHNR, CDR2 FQNEAQ, per germline (reference sequence). The CDR3 loop reads CASSLAAAGEQFF. The DNA for the CDR3 is TGTGCCAGCAGCTTAGCGGCAGCGGGTGAGCAGTTCTTC. The entire variable domain, with the rest obtained from reference TRBV7-9 and TRBJ2-1, is as follows: DTGVSQNPRHKITKRGQNVTFRCDPISEHNRLYWYRQTLGQGPEFLTYFQNEAQLEKSRLLSDRFSAERPKGSFSTLEIQRTEQGDSAMYLCASSLAAAGEQFFGPGTRLTVL.

The chain combines TRBV12-3 or TRBV12-4 with TRBJ1-3; D is unclear. This CDR3 has 14 residues. Trimming left V 1 base short and J 3 bases short, with 7 bases between. The CDR3 loop is CASSLVHLGNTIYF. CDR3 sequence (DNA): TGTGCCAGCAGTTTAGTTCACCTTGGAAACACCATATATTTT.

This CDR3 reads CASSLSGYGTTEAFF. The CDR3 DNA reads as TGCGCCAGCAGCTTGTCAGGGTATGGGACCACTGAAGCTTTCTTT. The chain joins TRBV5-1 to TRBJ1-1, with a possible D match to TRBD1 (5 bases). CDR3 length: 15 amino acids. Trimming shortened V by 1 base and J by 4 bases, and 14 bases separated the two germline ends. In germline, CDR1 is SGHRS, CDR2 YFSETQ. Variable domain in full (rest from reference TRBV5-1 and TRBJ1-1): KAGVTQTPRYLIKTRGQQVTLSCSPISGHRSVSWYQQTPGQGLQFLFEYFSETQRNKGNFPGRFSGRQFSNSRSEMNVSTLELGDSALYLCASSLSGYGTTEAFFGQGTRLTVV.

This clonotype was counted ten times or more. The V call is TRBV27, the J call TRBJ2-1; 7 positions agree with TRBD1. Looked up from germline, CDR1 is MNHEY and CDR2 is SMNVEV (reference sequence). J lost 8 bases, V lost 5 bases, and 12 bases had no gene match. The CDR3 covers 15 residues. The CDR3 nucleotides are TGTGCCAGCAGTCCTCAGACAGGGTTTGGCGATGAGCAGTTCTTC. It specifies CASSPQTGFGDEQFF.

This clonotype was seen just once. A much larger clone lies a single base off, so this may be a read error. The V and J genes are TRBV10-3 and TRBJ2-7, with D possibly TRBD2 on 5 matching bases. This CDR3 spans 11 amino acids. The V gene's germline CDR1 is ENHRY and CDR2 SYGVKD. Trimming shortened V by 9 bases and J by 5 bases, and 11 bases separated the two germline ends. The CDR3, as DNA: TGTGCCATAAGGACTGGGGACGAGCAGTACTTC. This codes for CAIRTGDEQYF.

This clonotype was seen at least ten times. The rearrangement uses TRBV28 and TRBJ2-7; 8 positions agree with TRBD2. Losses at the gene ends were 7 bases for V and 4 bases for J; bases not matched to a gene: 12. Germline CDR1 MDHEN, CDR2 SYDVKM. This CDR3 is 15 amino acids long. This chain's CDR3 is CASTPSGGTLYEQYF. The CDR3 DNA reads as TGTGCCAGCACCCCGAGCGGGGGTACCCTATACGAGCAGTACTTC.

This chain links TRBV20-1 with TRBJ1-1; 7 bases align to TRBD1. The CDR3 contains 14 residues. With V trimmed by 5 bases and J by 5 bases, 11 bases remained unmatched. CDR1 and CDR2 (germline): DFQATT, SNEGSKA (reference sequence). Written as DNA, the CDR3 is TGCAGTGCTTGGGACAGACTAGCGCAAACTGAAGCTTTCTTT. Encoded protein: CSAWDRLAQTEAFF.

V gene TRBV12-3 or TRBV12-4 combines with J gene TRBJ2-5; D perhaps matches TRBD2 (6 bases). V dropped 6 bases and J dropped 3 bases, with 14 bases sitting between them. This CDR3 contains 14 residues. The CDR3 coding sequence is TGTGCCAGCAGCCGTATGGGGGGAAAAGAGACCCAGTACTTC. Amino acid sequence: CASSRMGGKETQYF.

This clonotype was seen more than once but under ten times. This chain joins TRBV12-3 or TRBV12-4 and TRBJ2-1; TRBD1 aligns across 9 bases. The CDR3 spans 15 residues. Germline trimming cut 7 bases from V and 4 bases from J; bases unmatched to any gene: 8. CDR3 residues: CASIGGTGWYNEQFF. The DNA of the CDR3 is TGTGCCAGCATTGGGGGGACAGGGTGGTACAATGAGCAGTTCTTC.

The chain carries TRBV10-1 and TRBJ2-1, with D maybe TRBD2 (6 bases). The CDR3 loop spans 16 amino acids. The V end lost 5 bases, the J end lost 0 bases, and 14 bases lay between the germline ends. Germline-derived CDR1 and CDR2 are WNHNN and SYGVQD (reference sequence). DNA for the CDR3: TGCGCCAGCAGTCGGAGGGCCCGCAGCTCCTACAATGAGCAGTTCTTC. It specifies CASSRRARSSYNEQFF.

This sequence joins TRBV10-1 and TRBJ1-2, with D possibly matching TRBD1 (5 bases). The V end was cut by 2 bases, the J end by 4 bases, with 8 bases between. CDR1 is WNHNN, CDR2 SYGVQD, per germline (reference sequence). This CDR3 has 13 amino acids. CDR3 sequence reads: CASSEDSRYGYTF. The CDR3, as DNA: TGCGCCAGCAGTGAGGACAGTCGCTATGGCTACACCTTC.

There are a few counts of this clonotype. The chain carries TRBV19 and TRBJ2-1; D might be TRBD2 (5 bases). There are 15 residues in the CDR3. V was trimmed by 5 bases and J by 3 bases, leaving 14 bases between them. The germline CDR1 and CDR2 sequences are LNHDA and SQIVND (reference sequence). The CDR3 bases are TGTGCCAGTAGTTTCGTCCTCAGCGGCTACAATGAGCAGTTCTTC. Translating gives CASSFVLSGYNEQFF.

Ten or more counts support this clonotype. The chain joins TRBV27 to TRBJ2-1, with 12 nucleotides matching TRBD2. CDR3 length equals 15 residues. Germline loops: CDR1 MNHEY, CDR2 SMNVEV (reference sequence). V was pared by 7 bases and J by 9 bases, with 10 bases of the junction left unmatched. The CDR3 protein is CASTLSTSGSVEQFF. DNA for the CDR3: TGTGCCAGCACTCTTTCGACTAGCGGGAGTGTTGAGCAGTTCTTC.

The chain employs TRBV10-3 and TRBJ2-1; D unresolved. The CDR3 covers 13 residues. The V and J ends lost 5 bases and 5 bases respectively, with 10 bases between them. The germline V gene has CDR1 ENHRY and CDR2 SYGVKD. This CDR3 is CAISFDSNNEQFF. The DNA of the CDR3 is TGTGCCATCAGTTTTGACTCGAACAATGAGCAGTTCTTC.

This clonotype was observed a few times. The rearrangement joins TRBV5-1 to TRBJ1-1; D gene uncertain. CDR1 and CDR2 from the germline V gene are SGHRS and YFSETQ. The CDR3 runs to 12 residues. V dropped 0 bases and J dropped 8 bases, with 8 bases sitting between them. The CDR3 DNA is TGCGCCAGCAGCTTGGTTCTGGGAGAAGCTTTCTTT. Its protein is CASSLVLGEAFF. The full variable domain, with the rest looked up from reference TRBV5-1 and TRBJ1-1, is KAGVTQTPRYLIKTRGQQVTLSCSPISGHRSVSWYQQTPGQGLQFLFEYFSETQRNKGNFPGRFSGRQFSNSRSEMNVSTLELGDSALYLCASSLVLGEAFFGQGTRLTVV.

This clonotype was picked up many times. In DNA form, the CDR3 reads TGTGCCAGCAGCTTGGAGGGACAGGGGGCTCCAGGGGAGCAGTTCTTC. It encodes CASSLEGQGAPGEQFF. V usage is TRBV5-6 and J usage is TRBJ2-1, with 12 bases fitting TRBD1. J lost 10 bases, V lost 0 bases, and 8 bases had no gene match. From germline, CDR1 is SGHDT and CDR2 YYEEEE. This CDR3 spans 16 amino acids.

J is TRBJ2-1 and V is TRBV4-1; TRBD2 agrees at 9 bases. Looked up from germline, CDR1 is MGHRA and CDR2 is YSYEKL. The CDR3 is 14 amino acids. V was clipped by 0 bases and J by 9 bases; unmatched bases: 3. The DNA for the CDR3 is TGCGCCAGCAGCCAAGAGGGGCGGGGGGGTGAGCAGTTCTTC. Protein sequence: CASSQEGRGGEQFF.

As for this clonotype: This sequence may be a read error, since a much larger clone differs from it by one base. The chain is built from TRBV19 and TRBJ2-5; 11 nucleotides match TRBD1. Looked up from germline, CDR1 is LNHDA and CDR2 is SQIVND (reference sequence). J lost 4 bases, V lost 11 bases, and 3 bases had no gene match. This CDR3 has 12 amino acids. CDR3 DNA sequence: TGTGCCGGTGGACAGGGGGCAGAGACCCAGTACTTC. Its protein is CAGGQGAETQYF.